Presented here are 17 T cell receptor beta chains from one specimen sequenced in a study of shared clonotypes between healthy human individuals. Libraries were prepared by immunoSEQ multiplex PCR; TCRdb keeps only in-frame clonotypes and omits some of them. The top ten clones hold over 0.3% of a sample with under 1,900,000 clones, roughly 98.5% of them seen once. The specimen sequenced was naive CD4+ T cells sorted from blood. Noted subset: CD45RA+ positively selected. These TCRs come from a man in his thirties or forties in good health.

This sequence joins TRBV27 and TRBJ2-7; D is possibly TRBD2 (6 bases). Germline V gene data show CDR1 as MNHEY and CDR2 as SMNVEV (reference sequence). The CDR3 totals 14 residues. V was trimmed by 5 bases and J by 6 bases, leaving 17 bases between them. CDR3 bases: TGTGCCAGCAGTATAGGACCCCTGGGGGGCGAGCAGTACTTC. It translates to CASSIGPLGGEQYF.

The chain uses TRBV7-9 and TRBJ1-5, with TRBD1 matching 9 bases. Germline CDR1 SEHNR, CDR2 FQNEAQ (reference sequence). V trimming: 6 bases; J trimming: 2 bases; junction bases outside the gene matches: 14. This CDR3 comprises 18 residues. The CDR3 sequence: CASRARQGGPVGNQPQHF. CDR3 in DNA: TGTGCCAGCAGGGCTCGACAGGGGGGCCCGGTCGGCAATCAGCCCCAGCATTTT.

This clone was recorded once. V usage is TRBV7-8 and J usage is TRBJ1-1, with D unclear. In germline, CDR1 is SGHVS, CDR2 FQNEAQ. The CDR3 runs to 11 residues. V lost 7 bases to trimming and J lost 3 bases, with 6 bases between them. In DNA, the CDR3 is TGTGCCAGCACCCGCGACACTGAAGCTTTCTTT. This gives the protein CASTRDTEAFF.

The V and J genes are TRBV7-2 and TRBJ1-3; D gene unclear. Germline-derived CDR1 and CDR2 are SGHTA and FQGNSA. Trimming cost V 5 bases and J 2 bases, with 7 bases left between them. The CDR3 sequence is 13 residues long. The CDR3 protein is CASSLRPGNTIYF. As DNA, the CDR3 is TGTGCCAGCAGCCTACGCCCTGGAAACACCATATATTTT.

This clone was seen only once. The gene calls are TRBV28 and TRBJ2-7, with 9 bases identical to TRBD2. J gave up 1 base and V 2 bases, and 9 bases lay outside the gene matches. Germline V gene lookup returns CDR1 MDHEN and CDR2 SYDVKM. The CDR3 is 17 residues long. Written as DNA, the CDR3 is TGTGCCAGCAGTTTAGGTTCTAGCGGGGTTCTTTCCTACGAGCAGTACTTC. Its protein product is CASSLGSSGVLSYEQYF.

V gene TRBV25-1 combines with J gene TRBJ2-5; 8 bases match TRBD2. V was clipped by 5 bases and J by 1 base; unmatched bases: 6. The CDR3 spans 15 residues. Germline CDR1 reads MGHDK; CDR2 reads SYGVNS. The CDR3 loop is CASSQAGAGQETQYF. The CDR3 DNA reads TGTGCCAGCAGTCAAGCGGGAGCTGGCCAAGAGACCCAGTACTTC.

This chain connects TRBV23-1 to TRBJ1-4; 9 bases fit TRBD1. TRBV23-1 is designated an ORF whose function remains uncertain. The CDR3 sequence is 15 residues long. With V trimmed by 2 bases and J by 7 bases, 5 bases remained unmatched. CDR3 residues: CASSQLGTGCEKLFF. DNA of the CDR3: TGCGCCAGCAGTCAACTCGGGACAGGGTGTGAAAAACTGTTTTTT.

This chain uses TRBV9 with TRBJ2-3; TRBD1 matches at 11 bases. This CDR3 has 17 residues. The germline CDR1 and CDR2 sequences are SGDLS and YYNGEE. V shed 4 bases and J 4 bases; nucleotides not matched to a gene: 11. In DNA, the CDR3 is TGTGCCAGCAGCTCCCGAAGGGACAGGGGGTTGGCAGATACGCAGTATTTT. It encodes CASSSRRDRGLADTQYF.

This clone was counted a single time. The V call is TRBV7-6, the J call TRBJ2-1; the D gene could be TRBD1 or TRBD2 (5 bases each). The CDR3 consists of 15 residues. V was shortened by 4 bases and J by 0 bases, with 10 bases between the two germline ends. Germline CDR1 is SGHVS and CDR2 is FNYEAQ. The chain's CDR3 is CASSYPGPSYNEQFF. The CDR3 coding sequence is TGTGCCAGCAGCTATCCGGGGCCCTCCTACAATGAGCAGTTCTTC.

The rearrangement links TRBV5-1 to TRBJ2-1; D tentatively fits TRBD1 or TRBD2 (5 bases each). Germline V gives CDR1 SGHRS, CDR2 YFSETQ. The CDR3 is 17 residues long. V was clipped by 0 bases and J by 0 bases, with 13 bases between them. As DNA, the CDR3 is TGCGCCAGCAGCTTGGCCAAGCGGACATACTCCTACAATGAGCAGTTCTTC. Translation: CASSLAKRTYSYNEQFF.

This chain joins TRBV4-2 and TRBJ1-5, with D maybe TRBD1 (6 bases). In germline, CDR1 is LGHNA, CDR2 YNFKEQ. The CDR3 has 14 amino acids. With 1 base removed from V and 6 bases from J, the gap between germline ends came to 10 bases. Here the CDR3 DNA reads TGTGCCAGCAGCCAAGGAGGGGGGTCTCAGCCCCAGCATTTT. It encodes CASSQGGGSQPQHF.

This chain connects TRBV7-2 to TRBJ2-7; D is perhaps TRBD2 (6 bases). The CDR3 totals 13 residues. The germline V gene encodes CDR1 SGHTA and CDR2 FQGNSA. V gave up 7 bases and J gave up 3 bases, with 13 bases separating them. CDR3 sequence reads: CASTRGGFYEQYF. The CDR3 DNA is TGTGCCAGCACCCGGGGAGGTTTCTACGAGCAGTACTTC.

The rearrangement joins TRBV5-5 to TRBJ1-5; no definite D call. From germline, CDR1 is SGHKS and CDR2 YYEKEE (reference sequence). V dropped 1 base and J dropped 4 bases, with 9 bases sitting between them. The CDR3 is 14 residues long. CDR3 DNA: TGTGCCAGCAGCTTGCGGACGGCAAATCAGCCCCAGCATTTT. It yields the protein CASSLRTANQPQHF.

The V and J genes are TRBV30 and TRBJ1-4; 9 positions match TRBD1. The CDR3 is 16 amino acids. In germline, CDR1 is GTSNPN, CDR2 SVGIG (reference sequence). J lost 2 bases, V lost 2 bases, and 6 bases had no gene match. CDR3 protein: CAWSRDRVVTNEKLFF. The CDR3 coding sequence is TGTGCCTGGAGTCGGGACAGGGTAGTGACTAATGAAAAACTGTTTTTT.

As regards this clone: Other DNA sequences within the sample encode an identical CDR3. The rearrangement links TRBV9 to TRBJ2-7; D is possibly TRBD2 (5 bases). Germline values: CDR1 SGDLS, CDR2 YYNGEE. The CDR3 spans 14 residues. The V end was cut by 0 bases, the J end by 1 base, with 8 bases between. The chain's CDR3 is CASSVGLASYEQYF. CDR3 DNA: TGTGCCAGCAGCGTAGGCCTAGCTTCCTACGAGCAGTACTTC.

Only one count was recorded for this clone. The J gene is TRBJ2-7, the V gene TRBV5-1; TRBD1 aligns across 10 bases. Germline CDR1 is SGHRS and CDR2 is YFSETQ. The ends lost 0 bases at V and 5 bases at J; junction bases unmatched: 2. The CDR3 is 14 amino acids. This CDR3 reads CASSLADRGHEQYF. CDR3 nucleotide sequence: TGCGCCAGCAGCTTGGCCGACAGGGGGCACGAGCAGTACTTC.

V gene TRBV6-1 combines with J gene TRBJ2-7; D is possibly TRBD1 (6 bases). The V end was cut by 0 bases, the J end by 6 bases, with 18 bases between. CDR1 is MNHNS, CDR2 SASEGT, per germline. The CDR3 extends over 16 amino acids. CDR3: CASSEARGSEGFEQYF. The CDR3 bases are TGTGCCAGCAGTGAAGCGAGGGGGTCAGAGGGTTTCGAGCAGTACTTC.